This passage covers 8 T cell receptor beta chains from one sample sequenced in a study of Ad26.COV2.S vaccination and SARS-CoV-2 variants. Clones were sequenced by immunoSEQ multiplex PCR, and TCRdb holds only the in-frame ones, with some missing. The table shows hundreds of thousands of clones, with just over 90% occurring only once. Sequences were derived from peripheral blood, sampled after recovery from COVID-19. The receptors stem from a human donor who had recovered from COVID-19.

The chain recombines TRBV1 with TRBJ1-4. TRBV1 is a pseudogene segment. CDR3 size: 18 residues. CDR3 amino acids: CTSSQDRMGGGTVEKLFF. CDR3 in DNA: TGCACCAGCAGCCAAGATCGGATGGGGGGTGGGACGGTAGAAAAACTGTTTTTT.

The DNA of the CDR3 is TGTGCCAGCAGCGTCGGGGGCTCCGGGGAGCTGTTTTTT. It yields the protein CASSVGGSGELFF. V gene TRBV9 combines with J gene TRBJ2-2; D may be TRBD1 or TRBD2 (6 bases each). The length of the CDR3 is 13 residues. Trimming removed 2 bases at V and 6 bases at J, with 8 bases between. Germline V gives CDR1 SGDLS, CDR2 YYNGEE.

This clone has a handful of counts. This rearrangement joins TRBV7-9 to TRBJ2-7, with D hard to call. Trimming removed 4 bases from V and 2 bases from J, with 18 bases in between. The CDR3 covers 16 residues. The germline gives CDR1 SEHNR, CDR2 FQNEAQ (reference sequence). The CDR3 protein is CASSSPLTFPAYEQYF. DNA for the CDR3: TGTGCCAGCAGCTCTCCCTTGACGTTCCCTGCCTACGAGCAGTACTTC.

The rearrangement joins TRBV10-1 to TRBJ2-1, with 8 bases fitting TRBD2. The CDR3 is made up of 13 amino acids. With V trimmed by 8 bases and J by 5 bases, 5 bases remained unmatched. From germline, CDR1 is WNHNN and CDR2 SYGVQD (reference sequence). The chain's CDR3 is CASATSGNNEQFF. The CDR3 DNA reads as TGCGCCAGCGCCACTAGCGGTAACAATGAGCAGTTCTTC.

The J gene is TRBJ1-2, the V gene TRBV18, with a weak D call TRBD1 (5 bases). The V end lost 5 bases, the J end lost 4 bases, and 20 bases lay between the germline ends. This CDR3 comprises 16 residues. Germline CDR1 KGHSH, CDR2 LQKENI. CDR3 loop: CASSTTDNPGPYGYTF. As DNA, the CDR3 is TGTGCCAGCTCAACTACGGACAACCCTGGGCCCTATGGCTACACCTTC.

The rearrangement links TRBV7-6 to TRBJ1-6, with 8 bases aligning to TRBD1. This CDR3 comprises 15 residues. With 1 base clipped from V and 8 bases from J, the junction kept 4 bases outside the gene matches. Germline CDR1 reads SGHVS; CDR2 reads FNYEAQ. The CDR3 sequence is CASSLVTGGDSPLHF. The DNA of the CDR3 is TGTGCCAGCAGCTTAGTCACAGGGGGTGATTCACCCCTCCACTTT.

The chain uses TRBV2 and TRBJ2-2; D is tentatively TRBD1 or TRBD2 (5 bases each). V dropped 6 bases and J dropped 6 bases, with 11 bases sitting between them. CDR1 SNHLY and CDR2 FYNNEI come from the germline V gene. CDR3 length: 13 residues. This chain's CDR3 is CASSYGGPGELFF. The CDR3 nucleotides are TGTGCCAGCAGCTATGGGGGTCCCGGGGAGCTGTTTTTT.

J is TRBJ1-1 and V is TRBV7-3, with TRBD1 matching over 7 bases. Germline V gene data show CDR1 as SGHTA and CDR2 as FQGTGA. The CDR3 has 13 amino acids. The V and J ends lost 4 bases and 4 bases, in that order; junction bases with no gene match: 3. CDR3 in amino acids: CASSSGGVTEAFF. The CDR3 DNA reads TGTGCCAGCAGCTCAGGGGGGGTCACTGAAGCTTTCTTT.